This passage covers 17 T cell receptor beta chains from one sample sequenced in a study of blood T cell repertoires in COVID-19. Sequencing used immunoSEQ multiplex PCR; TCRdb keeps in-frame clones, though not all of them. Of around 470,000 clones listed, approximately 89% are singletons. The sample was peripheral blood. The source is a man aged 18 to 30 with COVID-19, enrolled during active disease.

This rearrangement joins TRBV6-5 to TRBJ2-1; perhaps TRBD1 as D (7 bases). The V and J ends lost 6 bases and 7 bases respectively, with 19 bases between them. Germline CDR1 is MNHEY and CDR2 is SVGAGI. The CDR3 is 15 residues long. For the CDR3, the DNA is TGTGCCAGCAGGGGATCTCAGGGGGGCCGGAATGAGCAGTTCTTC. This codes for CASRGSQGGRNEQFF.

The V gene is TRBV4-2, the J gene TRBJ1-1; 7 bases line up with TRBD1. CDR3 length equals 12 residues. CDR1 LGHNA and CDR2 YNFKEQ come from the germline V gene. V was pared by 2 bases and J by 9 bases, with 3 bases of the junction left unmatched. CDR3 DNA sequence: TGTGCCAGCAGCCAAAGACAGGGAAAAGCTTTCTTT. Translation gives CASSQRQGKAFF.

The genes are TRBV20-1 and TRBJ2-5; weak D call: TRBD1 (5 bases). Trimming stripped 3 bases from V and 5 bases from J, with 16 bases between. The germline gives CDR1 DFQATT, CDR2 SNEGSKA (reference sequence). This CDR3 contains 14 residues. The CDR3, as DNA: TGCAGTGCTAGTAAGGGGATAGTGATGGAGACCCAGTACTTC. The encoded protein is CSASKGIVMETQYF.

This chain uses TRBV11-3 with TRBJ2-1; D uncertain. The CDR3 length is 16 residues. Between the trimmed V and J ends, which lost 1 base and 0 bases, there was a span of 10 bases. Germline V CDR1 and CDR2: SGHNT, YENEEA. CDR3 DNA sequence: TGTGCCAGCAGCTTAGGTTTTGGCCCCTCCTACAATGAGCAGTTCTTC. The encoded protein is CASSLGFGPSYNEQFF.

The chain uses TRBV29-1 and TRBJ2-7; TRBD1 matches at 9 bases. The CDR3 loop spans 13 amino acids. Germline CDR1 SQVTM, CDR2 ANQGSEA. J was trimmed by 5 bases and V by 1 base; bases with no gene match: 3. The CDR3 sequence is CSVEVQGADEQYF. As DNA, the CDR3 is TGCAGCGTTGAAGTACAGGGGGCGGACGAGCAGTACTTC.

The chain carries TRBV11-2 and TRBJ1-1; maybe TRBD1 (6 bases). Germline CDR1 reads SGHAT; CDR2 reads FQNNGV. This CDR3 is 12 amino acids long. Between the trimmed V and J ends, which lost 5 bases and 8 bases, there was a span of 12 bases. The CDR3 sequence: CASSPTGTEAFF. The CDR3 region has the DNA TGTGCCAGCAGCCCAACCGGGACAGAAGCTTTCTTT.

This sequence joins TRBV5-1 and TRBJ1-2; no clear D. The CDR3 is made up of 12 amino acids. The V gene lost 0 bases and the J gene lost 7 bases, with 7 bases spanning the gap. CDR1 is SGHRS, CDR2 YFSETQ, per germline. The CDR3 is CASSLEGGGYTF. The CDR3 DNA reads TGCGCCAGCAGCTTGGAGGGAGGTGGCTACACCTTC.

In this sample, this clone turned up a few times. The chain has TRBV6-4 and TRBJ2-1; 10 nucleotides line up with TRBD1. The CDR3 consists of 15 residues. The V gene's germline CDR1 is MRHNA and CDR2 SNTAGT. V lost 4 bases to trimming and J lost 0 bases; unmatched junction nucleotides: 0. The chain's CDR3 is CASSGTGGSYNEQFF. CDR3 nucleotide sequence: TGTGCCAGCAGTGGGACAGGGGGCTCCTACAATGAGCAGTTCTTC.

The chain has TRBV3-1 (or the pseudogene TRBV3-2) and TRBJ1-6; TRBD1 agrees at 7 bases. Per the germline V gene, CDR1 is LGHDT and CDR2 is YNNKEL (reference sequence). The CDR3 spans 15 residues. V lost 3 bases and J lost 10; bases outside the gene matches: 9. This chain's CDR3 is CASSHAVDRTSPLHF. DNA for the CDR3: TGTGCCAGCAGCCATGCAGTGGACAGGACATCACCCCTCCACTTT.

The CDR3 nucleotides are TGTGCCAGTGCCCGCCAATCGGGGGGGGGCATGACCCAGTACTTC. It translates to CASARQSGGGMTQYF. The V gene is TRBV19, the J gene TRBJ2-5; 8 bases line up with TRBD2. The V segment lost 8 bases and the J segment 7 bases; nucleotides outside the gene matches: 15. The V gene's germline CDR1 is LNHDA and CDR2 SQIVND (reference sequence). The CDR3 runs to 15 residues.

The V call is TRBV29-1, the J call TRBJ2-3; 7 nucleotides align to TRBD2. The CDR3 is 15 amino acids. CDR1 and CDR2 (germline): SQVTM, ANQGSEA. Trimming cost V 2 bases and J 2 bases; bases outside gene matches: 7. CDR3 DNA sequence: TGCAGCGTTGAATTCGGGGGGACCCTCACAGATACGCAGTATTTT. As protein: CSVEFGGTLTDTQYF.

The genes are TRBV2 and TRBJ2-2, with D possibly matching TRBD1 (6 bases). V was clipped by 6 bases and J by 0 bases, with 11 bases between them. CDR3 size: 15 residues. Germline values: CDR1 SNHLY, CDR2 FYNNEI. The CDR3 loop reads CASRYRAPNTGELFF. DNA for the CDR3: TGTGCCAGCAGATACAGGGCTCCGAACACCGGGGAGCTGTTTTTT.

This clone came up once. This chain uses TRBV19 with TRBJ1-3; the D gene is possibly TRBD1 (5 bases). The CDR3 is 16 residues long. The V end lost 6 bases, the J end lost 0 bases, and 15 bases lay between the germline ends. Per germline, CDR1 LNHDA and CDR2 SQIVND (reference sequence). This CDR3 is CASRGLTESSGNTIYF. The CDR3 DNA follows: TGTGCCAGTAGGGGCTTGACAGAGAGCTCTGGAAACACCATATATTTT.

This chain uses TRBV2 with TRBJ1-2; D gene unclear. V was shortened by 2 bases and J by 2 bases, with 6 bases between the two germline ends. The CDR3 has 13 residues. From germline, CDR1 is SNHLY and CDR2 FYNNEI. CDR3 sequence: CASSEYGNYGYTF. In DNA, the CDR3 is TGTGCCAGCAGTGAATATGGCAACTATGGCTACACCTTC.

This sequence joins TRBV5-5 and TRBJ2-1; 11 bases are shared with TRBD2. Germline V gene sequence: CDR1 SGHKS, CDR2 YYEKEE (reference sequence). There are 14 residues in the CDR3. V lost 1 base and J lost 8; bases outside the gene matches: 2. CDR3 nucleotide sequence: TGTGCCAGCAGCTTGACTAGCGGGGGCTATGAGCAGTTCTTC. Protein: CASSLTSGGYEQFF.

The chain carries TRBV5-1 and TRBJ2-7; 14 positions match TRBD2. V dropped 4 bases and J dropped 0; count of bases not matched to a gene: 3. The CDR3 length is 16 residues. Germline lookup yields CDR1 SGHRS and CDR2 YFSETQ. This CDR3 reads CASSRGTSGSSYEQYF. The CDR3 DNA follows: TGCGCCAGCAGCCGAGGGACTAGCGGGAGCTCCTACGAGCAGTACTTC.

The rearrangement uses TRBV24-1 and TRBJ2-7; 9 bases agree with TRBD2. CDR3 size: 14 residues. The V and J ends lost 6 bases and 2 bases, in that order; junction bases with no gene match: 4. Germline lookup yields CDR1 KGHDR and CDR2 SFDVKD. The CDR3 DNA is TGTGCCACCAGTCCTAGCGGGGACGCCTACGAGCAGTACTTC. Translating gives CATSPSGDAYEQYF.